This T cell receptor (beta chain) was captured in a study of T cells in Graves' hyperthyroidism and ophthalmopathy. Study as a whole: Peripheral blood draws took place at initial diagnosis, ahead of any treatment. Points from the study as a whole: Most thyroid clonotypes with frequency above 0.001 were detected in blood.

Diagnoses were established using clinical symptoms, serum thyroxine and TRAb, thyroid ultrasound and orbital computed tomography. The authors took PBMCs from 8 to 10 ml fresh peripheral blood. The source material, RNA transcripts, was used to amplify TCR beta CDR3 regions. TCR CDR3 underwent first-round RT-PCR with the HTBI primer set. Using its own MiXCR run on the multiplex PCR reads, TCRdb lists one record per CDR3 protein. Of about 380,000 distinct CDR3 sequences in the sample, around 18% were seen once. There are 23 residues in the CDR3. From germline, CDR1 is MNHNY and CDR2 SVGAGI (reference sequence). V trimming: 2 bases; J trimming: 0 bases; junction bases outside the gene matches: 19. At least ten counts were recorded for this clonotype. Antigen unknown.

The chain links TRBV6-6 to TRBJ2-3, with 14 nucleotides matching TRBD2. Sequencing was done on a sample of blood. The receptor's source is a man younger than 35 with Graves' ophthalmopathy. CDR3 amino acids: CASSYPRRTSGGRTLPSTDTQYF. The CDR3 bases are TGTGCCAGCAGTTACCCCAGACGGACTAGCGGGGGGAGGACACTCCCTAGCACAGATACGCAGTATTTT.